The rows below give T cell receptor beta chains drawn from one sample of a study of blood T cell repertoires in COVID-19. The protocol was immunoSEQ multiplex PCR, while the TCRdb copy is restricted to in-frame clones and leaves out a portion. The sample lists roughly 220,000 clones, approximately 86% seen once, with around 3.1% in the top ten. The sequenced material came from peripheral blood. Source of these receptors: a man aged 55 to 69 with acute or convalescent COVID-19. The CDR3 runs from the conserved cysteine through the conserved F or W. A D gene is named only where the DNA matches it firmly. Part of the rows lack a size; the others show once, few, many or a class for expanded clones.

>.|TRBJ2-7|.|TRBV9
TGTGCCAGCAGCGTAGATCACAGCGGGCTCGAGCAGTACTTC
CASSVDHSGLEQYF
>TRBD1|TRBJ2-7|.|TRBV5-1
TGCGCCAGCAGCGGGGGGACAGGGGCCTACGAGCAGTACTTC
CASSGGTGAYEQYF
>TRBD1|TRBJ1-5|.|TRBV27
TGTGCCAGCAGCCTCGGGACAGTCAATCAGCCCCAGCATTTT
CASSLGTVNQPQHF
>TRBD2|TRBJ2-5|few|TRBV28
TGTGCCAGCAGTTTTCCTAGCGGGGGACAAGAGACCCAGTACTTC
CASSFPSGGQETQYF
>.|TRBJ1-2|.|TRBV2
TGTGCCAGCAGTGAAGCCGTGTCCAGGGTTAACTATGGCTACACCTTC
CASSEAVSRVNYGYTF
>TRBD1|TRBJ1-4|.|TRBV12-3/TRBV12-4
TGTGCCAGCAGGTGGGGACAGAATGAAAAACTGTTTTTT
CASRWGQNEKLFF
>.|TRBJ1-2|.|TRBV5-1
TGCGCCAGCAGCTTGGGCGGGGGAACAGGGAGCTATGGCTACACCTTC
CASSLGGGTGSYGYTF
>.|TRBJ1-4|.|TRBV6-1
TGTGCCAGCAGTGAAGCGGAAGGGGCCCGCACTAATGAAAAACTGTTTTTT
CASSEAEGARTNEKLFF
>.|TRBJ1-6|.|TRBV5-8
TGTGCCAGCAGCGGGGAGGTGCACATATATAATTCACCCCTCCACTTT
CASSGEVHIYNSPLHF
>.|TRBJ2-7|.|TRBV5-1
TGCGCCAGCAGCTTTCGCGGGGCCTCCTACGAGCAGTACTTC
CASSFRGASYEQYF
>TRBD1|TRBJ1-1|.|TRBV18
TGTGCCAGCTCACCACGTTCCGCGACAGGGGGATGGACTGAAGCTTTCTTT
CASSPRSATGGWTEAFF
>TRBD2|TRBJ2-5|.|TRBV18
TGTGCCAGCTCACCACCCCCCGGGGGGGCTGGGGAGACCCAGTACTTC
CASSPPPGGAGETQYF
>TRBD1|TRBJ1-2|.|TRBV6-2/TRBV6-3
TGTGCCAGCAGTCCACGGACAGGGGGCAACTATGGCTACACCTTC
CASSPRTGGNYGYTF
>.|TRBJ2-2|.|TRBV5-5
TGTGCCAGCAGATACGAGGGTTCGGGCACCGGGGAGCTGTTTTTT
CASRYEGSGTGELFF
>TRBD1|TRBJ1-2|.|TRBV9
TGTGCCAGCAGCGGAAAGAACGGGATCTCGACAGGGGGAGGCTATGGCTACACCTTC
CASSGKNGISTGGGYGYTF
>TRBD1|TRBJ2-7|.|TRBV5-6
TGTGCCAGCAGCTTGTTTGGGACAGGGGGCGTCGTACAGTACTTC
CASSLFGTGGVVQYF
>TRBD1|TRBJ1-2|.|TRBV28
TGTGCCAGCAGATATACACAGGGGGCTCGGGGCTACACCTTC
CASRYTQGARGYTF
>TRBD1|TRBJ2-2|.|TRBV5-6
TGTGCCAGCAGCTCCGGACCTACAGGGGGCTTTACCGGGGAGCTGTTTTTT
CASSSGPTGGFTGELFF
>TRBD1|TRBJ1-1|.|TRBV18
TGTGCCAGCTCGCAGACAGGGGGCACTGAAGCTTTCTTT
CASSQTGGTEAFF
>.|TRBJ1-1|.|TRBV5-1
TGCGCCAGCAGCTTAGAGGGAGCGAACACTGAAGCTTTCTTT
CASSLEGANTEAFF
>TRBD1|TRBJ1-4|.|TRBV19
TGTGCCAGTAGGTGGGGGACAGGGGGCCGGGAGGAAAAACTGTTTTTT
CASRWGTGGREEKLFF
>.|TRBJ2-5|once|TRBV11-2
TGTGCCAGCAGCTTAGGGCAGTACCAAGAGACCCAGTACTTC
CASSLGQYQETQYF
>TRBD2|TRBJ2-3|.|TRBV7-2
TGTGCCAGCAGCTTAAGGGGAATAGCGGGGGGCTCCACAGATACGCAGTATTTT
CASSLRGIAGGSTDTQYF
>.|TRBJ1-2|.|TRBV29-1
TGCAGCGTTGAAACCGGCTATGGCTACACCTTC
CSVETGYGYTF
>TRBD1|TRBJ1-5|.|TRBV5-5
TGTGCCAGCAGCCCGGGACAGGGACGGGGCAATCAGCCCCAGCATTTT
CASSPGQGRGNQPQHF
>.|TRBJ1-1|.|TRBV6-2/TRBV6-3
TGTGCCAGCAGCTATTCGACTGTGAACACTGAAGCTTTCTTT
CASSYSTVNTEAFF
>TRBD2|TRBJ2-7|.|TRBV7-2
TGTGCCAGCAGCTTCCCCGGGACTAGCGGGGGGGTGAGCTCCTACGAGCAGTACTTC
CASSFPGTSGGVSSYEQYF
>TRBD1|TRBJ1-2|.|TRBV5-1
TGCGCCAGCAGCTTGGCCAGGGGGGATGGCTACACCTTC
CASSLARGDGYTF
>.|TRBJ2-3|.|TRBV19
TGTGCCAGTAGTCCGATAAGCCGGGGAACTAGCACAGATACGCAGTATTTT
CASSPISRGTSTDTQYF
>.|TRBJ2-5|.|TRBV19
TGTGCCAGTAGTATTTCGAGAGTGTCCCAAGAGACCCAGTACTTC
CASSISRVSQETQYF
>.|TRBJ1-4|.|TRBV6-6
TGTGCCAGCAGTCCCTGGAGGGCAACTAATGAAAAACTGTTTTTT
CASSPWRATNEKLFF
>TRBD2|TRBJ2-7|.|TRBV6-1
TGTGCCAGCAGTGGACTAGCGGGCGCGAGCTCCTACGAGCAGTACTTC
CASSGLAGASSYEQYF
>.|TRBJ1-2|.|TRBV7-9
TGTGCCAGCAGCTACGGGAACCCAACGACCTATGGCTACACCTTC
CASSYGNPTTYGYTF
>TRBD1|TRBJ1-4|.|TRBV2
TGTGCCAGCAGCGGGCAGGGGGTAGCTAATGAAAAACTGTTTTTT
CASSGQGVANEKLFF
>.|TRBJ1-6|few|TRBV15
TGTGCCACCAGCAGAGATGGGGCCGGGGGGAATTCACCCCTCCACTTT
CATSRDGAGGNSPLHF
>.|TRBJ2-1|.|TRBV9
TGTGCCAGCAGCGTAGGGCCGGGGGATGAGCAGTTCTTC
CASSVGPGDEQFF
>.|TRBJ1-6|.|TRBV6-5
TGTGCCAGCAGTTACTCGGGAGATGGTAATTCACCCCTCCACTTT
CASSYSGDGNSPLHF
>TRBD2|TRBJ2-5|.|TRBV24-1
TGTGCCACCAGTGCTTCGGGACTAGCGGGGAGAGAGACCCAGTACTTC
CATSASGLAGRETQYF
>.|TRBJ2-3|.|TRBV7-9
TGTGCCAGCAGTTTTGACGGGTCTAGCACAGATACGCAGTATTTT
CASSFDGSSTDTQYF
>TRBD1|TRBJ1-5|.|TRBV18
TGTGCCAGCTCATGGGACAGCCATCAGCCCCAGCATTTT
CASSWDSHQPQHF
>TRBD2|TRBJ2-2|.|TRBV7-8
TGTGCCAGCAGCCCAACCCCCCGGACTAGCGGGGGGGCCGGGGAGCTGTTTTTT
CASSPTPRTSGGAGELFF
>.|TRBJ1-5|.|TRBV15
TGTGCCACCAGAGCCTACAGGGATTATCAGCCCCAGCATTTT
CATRAYRDYQPQHF
>TRBD1|TRBJ2-2|.|TRBV7-2
TGTGCCAGCAGCCCTGGACAGGGAACCACCGGGGAGCTGTTTTTT
CASSPGQGTTGELFF
>TRBD1|TRBJ1-1|.|TRBV18
TGTGCCAGCTCACCCCTCCGACAGGGCGGGAACACTGAAGCTTTCTTT
CASSPLRQGGNTEAFF
>TRBD2|TRBJ2-3|.|TRBV19
TGTGCCAGTAGACTAGCGGGGGGGACAGATACGCAGTATTTT
CASRLAGGTDTQYF
>.|TRBJ1-1|.|TRBV5-4
TGTGCCAGCTCTATCGGGGGGGGAACCAACACTGAAGCTTTCTTT
CASSIGGGTNTEAFF